This T cell receptor beta chain was obtained from a study of technical replicates of blood from a few donors. Germline CDR1 reads GTSNPN; CDR2 reads SVGIG (reference sequence). The CDR3 contains 14 residues. V was cut by 0 bases and J by 8 bases, with 13 bases left in between. Profiled with immunoSEQ multiplex PCR; TCRdb holds only in-frame clones, not every one. The repertoire holds around 50,000 clones, roughly 95% seen once, with roughly 0.36% in the top ten. The sample consisted of T cells isolated from PBMCs. This sequence joins TRBV30 and TRBJ1-4, with TRBD1 as a possible D gene (5 bases). The sequence came from a human donor in good health. This CDR3 reads CAWSVTGRKEKLFF. The CDR3 bases are TGTGCCTGGAGTGTAACAGGTAGAAAGGAAAAACTGTTTTTT.